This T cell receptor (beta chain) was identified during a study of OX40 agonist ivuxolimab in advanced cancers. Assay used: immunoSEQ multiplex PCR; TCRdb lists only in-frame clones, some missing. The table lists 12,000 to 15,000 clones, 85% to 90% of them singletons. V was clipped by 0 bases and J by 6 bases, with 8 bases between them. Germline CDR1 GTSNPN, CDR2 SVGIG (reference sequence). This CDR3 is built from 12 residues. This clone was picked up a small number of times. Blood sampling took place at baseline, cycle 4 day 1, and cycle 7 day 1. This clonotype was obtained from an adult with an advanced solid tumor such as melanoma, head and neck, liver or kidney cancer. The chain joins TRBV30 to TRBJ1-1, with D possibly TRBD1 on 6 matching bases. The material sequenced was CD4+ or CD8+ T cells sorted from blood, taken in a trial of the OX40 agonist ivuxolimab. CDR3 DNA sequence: TGTGCCTGGAGTGTTGGGGGCGCTGAAGCTTTCTTT. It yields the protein CAWSVGGAEAFF.